This T cell receptor (beta chain) comes out of a study of T cell changes during pregnancy in multiple sclerosis. From germline, CDR1 is MDHEN and CDR2 SYDVKM. V shed 6 bases, J shed 4 bases, and the junction held 7 bases outside the gene matches. The CDR3 is made up of 15 amino acids. Profiled with immunoSEQ multiplex PCR; TCRdb holds only in-frame clones, not every one. The table records about 73,000 clones, approximately 92% of them present only once. This clonotype was obtained from a female donor in good health, enrolled as a control in a pregnancy study. This sequence joins TRBV28 and TRBJ2-1, with 9 bases identical to TRBD1. Here the sequenced sample was peripheral blood, taken in the third trimester of pregnancy. The CDR3 DNA sequence: TGTGCCAGCAGGGAACGGACAGGGGAGTACAATGAGCAGTTCTTC. Its protein product is CASRERTGEYNEQFF.